This T cell receptor beta chain came from a study of cytomegalovirus exposure and HLA in healthy donors. This CDR3 contains 17 residues. Trimming removed 5 bases from V and 2 bases from J, with 20 bases in between. CDR1 SNHLY and CDR2 FYNNEI come from the germline V gene. The PCR employed 60 Vbeta primers together with 13 Jbeta primers. Sequenced by immunoSEQ multiplex PCR; TCRdb stores in-frame clones only, minus some. The sample has more than 95,000 clones, over 65% seen once. Material: PBMCs. This TCR came from a man aged 40-50 years in good health and CMV-seropositive. The V and J genes are TRBV2 and TRBJ2-3; D possibly corresponds to TRBD1 (7 bases). CDR3 protein: CASSYYAGGTDTDTQYF. The CDR3 region has the DNA TGTGCCAGCAGTTACTACGCAGGGGGGACGGACACAGATACGCAGTATTTT.